What follows are 24 T cell receptor beta chains derived from one specimen sequenced in a study of blood T cell repertoires in COVID-19 (TCRdb year 2020). The method was the immunoSEQ multiplex PCR assay. TCRdb provides this immuneACCESS table in a form limited to in-frame rearrangements. Some clones are lacking; in checked studies, under half of them reflect an unresolved V gene, and why the rest are absent is not known. This sample gives a few hundred thousand clones in total; 70% to 90% of them show up just once. The ten largest clones represent around 7.8% of the sample. The source material was peripheral blood. Source of these receptors: a human donor in a cohort sampled during active COVID-19.

The rearrangement links TRBV7-9 to TRBJ2-5; 9 bases align to TRBD1. The trim removed 5 bases at V and 5 bases at J, leaving 9 bases unmatched. The CDR3 runs 15 residues. Germline CDR1 is SEHNR and CDR2 is FQNEAQ (reference sequence). This CDR3 is CASSETQGASETQYF. The CDR3 DNA reads as TGTGCCAGCAGCGAGACACAGGGGGCTAGTGAGACCCAGTACTTC.

The chain combines TRBV2 with TRBJ1-1; D perhaps matches TRBD1 (6 bases). CDR1 SNHLY and CDR2 FYNNEI come from the germline V gene. The CDR3 length is 13 residues. Trimming removed 9 bases at V and 3 bases at J, with 14 bases between. The DNA of the CDR3 is TGTGCCAGACAGGGAGAGGGGTACACTGAAGCTTTCTTT. Protein sequence: CARQGEGYTEAFF.

This rearrangement joins TRBV7-9 to TRBJ2-7; 8 bases agree with TRBD2. The CDR3 totals 18 residues. V gave up 1 base and J gave up 5 bases; unmatched junction bases: 16. Germline V lookup: CDR1 SEHNR, CDR2 FQNEAQ (reference sequence). CDR3 nucleotide sequence: TGTGCCAGCAGCTTAGGATTATATTCTTTCGGGAGGGCCGACGAGCAGTACTTC. Protein: CASSLGLYSFGRADEQYF.

This sequence joins TRBV5-1 and TRBJ1-1; TRBD1 aligns across 9 bases. The V and J ends lost 0 bases and 1 base, in that order; junction bases with no gene match: 4. Germline CDR1 SGHRS, CDR2 YFSETQ. The CDR3 runs to 16 residues. DNA for the CDR3: TGCGCCAGCAGCTTGGCGGGGACAGGGCGGAACACTGAAGCTTTCTTT. Protein: CASSLAGTGRNTEAFF.

The CDR3 reads CASSWRDPPSSDTQYF. The CDR3 DNA reads as TGTGCCAGCAGCTGGCGGGACCCACCTAGTTCAGATACGCAGTATTTT. This chain uses TRBV5-6 with TRBJ2-3, with a weak D call TRBD2 (6 bases). The V gene lost 3 bases and the J gene lost 4 bases, with 18 bases spanning the gap. Germline assignment: CDR1 SGHDT and CDR2 YYEEEE. This CDR3 is built from 16 residues.

The J gene is TRBJ2-1, the V gene TRBV6-2 or TRBV6-3, with 11 nucleotides matching TRBD2. The CDR3 runs to 18 residues. The J segment lost 7 bases and the V segment lost 6 bases, leaving 17 bases of the junction unmatched. Germline CDR1 reads MNHEY; CDR2 reads SVGEGT. The CDR3 sequence: CASSAPLLAGGPGNEQFF. Written as DNA, the CDR3 is TGTGCCAGCAGCGCACCCCTCTTAGCGGGGGGGCCGGGAAATGAGCAGTTCTTC.

The V call is TRBV2, the J call TRBJ1-1; no clear D. V lost 3 bases and J lost 10, with 15 bases in between. The CDR3 is 13 amino acids. CDR1 is SNHLY and CDR2 is FYNNEI in the germline V gene. CDR3 protein: CASSDNYRTRAFF. As DNA, the CDR3 is TGTGCCAGCAGTGACAACTATAGAACTAGAGCTTTCTTT.

This clone was seen only once. The chain joins TRBV19 to TRBJ2-7, with D maybe TRBD1 (6 bases). The CDR3 is made up of 15 amino acids. Trimming cost V 5 bases and J 2 bases, with 16 bases left between them. Germline assignment: CDR1 LNHDA and CDR2 SQIVND (reference sequence). The CDR3 region has the DNA TGTGCCAGTAGTTCGGTGGCAGGGGCAACCTACGAGCAGTACTTC. Translation: CASSSVAGATYEQYF.

This chain links TRBV9 with TRBJ2-6; 9 nucleotides match TRBD1. CDR1 is SGDLS and CDR2 is YYNGEE in the germline V gene. The ends lost 2 bases at V and 1 base at J; junction bases unmatched: 7. The CDR3 is 18 residues long. This chain's CDR3 is CASSVGGQGVSGANVLTF. The CDR3 DNA sequence: TGTGCCAGCAGCGTTGGGGGACAGGGTGTGTCTGGGGCCAACGTCCTGACTTTC.

This chain links TRBV19 with TRBJ1-2; 11 bases are a match to TRBD1. The V gene's germline CDR1 is LNHDA and CDR2 SQIVND (reference sequence). V trimming: 8 bases; J trimming: 7 bases; junction bases outside the gene matches: 3. The CDR3 totals 12 residues. CDR3 region: CASGQGAFGYTF. The CDR3 DNA reads as TGTGCCAGTGGACAGGGGGCCTTTGGCTACACCTTC.

In its sample, this clone was seen once. The J gene is TRBJ2-1, the V gene TRBV14; 8 nucleotides line up with TRBD1. CDR1 and CDR2 (germline): SGHDN, FVKESK. The CDR3 covers 16 residues. V trimming: 4 bases; J trimming: 8 bases; junction bases outside the gene matches: 13. The DNA of the CDR3 is TGTGCCAGCAGCCCTCGACGGACAGGGATGTACTATGAGCAGTTCTTC. This sequence encodes CASSPRRTGMYYEQFF.

The chain joins TRBV4-2 to TRBJ2-2; D may be TRBD1 (6 bases). This CDR3 contains 18 residues. The V gene's germline CDR1 is LGHNA and CDR2 YNFKEQ. V lost 4 bases and J lost 2, with 20 bases in between. CDR3 residues: CASSLSNRARVNTGELFF. CDR3 sequence (DNA): TGTGCCAGCAGCCTCTCTAACAGGGCCCGGGTTAACACCGGGGAGCTGTTTTTT.

The chain carries TRBV24-1 and TRBJ1-2, with D tentatively TRBD1 (6 bases). The CDR3 covers 12 residues. Trimming shortened V by 6 bases and J by 7 bases, and 11 bases separated the two germline ends. Germline V gene lookup returns CDR1 KGHDR and CDR2 SFDVKD. Written as DNA, the CDR3 is TGTGCCACCAGTACAGGGTATTCTGGCTACACCTTC. This gives the protein CATSTGYSGYTF.

This chain links TRBV7-9 with TRBJ1-1; D perhaps matches TRBD1 (5 bases). With 2 bases removed from V and 3 bases from J, the gap between germline ends came to 13 bases. The CDR3 contains 15 residues. Per germline, CDR1 SEHNR and CDR2 FQNEAQ (reference sequence). CDR3 region: CASSLQGLLHTEAFF. The DNA for the CDR3 is TGTGCCAGCAGCTTACAGGGTTTATTGCACACTGAAGCTTTCTTT.

This clone was counted a few times. The J gene is TRBJ1-5, the V gene TRBV24-1; 7 bases line up with TRBD1. After removal of 4 bases from V and 4 bases from J, the junction contained 6 bases not matched to a gene. This CDR3 has 15 residues. CDR1 and CDR2 (germline): KGHDR, SFDVKD. The CDR3 here is CATSDSDRLNQPQHF. The DNA for the CDR3 is TGTGCCACCAGTGACTCGGACAGGTTAAATCAGCCCCAGCATTTT.

The DNA for the CDR3 is TGTGCCATCAGACCGGGACAGGGCAATTACGAGCAGTACTTC. This encodes CAIRPGQGNYEQYF. The chain carries TRBV10-3 and TRBJ2-7; TRBD1 matches at 9 bases. With V trimmed by 6 bases and J by 4 bases, 7 bases remained unmatched. The CDR3 contains 14 residues. Germline lookup yields CDR1 ENHRY and CDR2 SYGVKD.

This rearrangement joins TRBV7-3 to TRBJ2-1; D perhaps matches TRBD1 (6 bases). Looked up from germline, CDR1 is SGHTA and CDR2 is FQGTGA. This CDR3 comprises 15 residues. Trimming removed 5 bases at V and 8 bases at J, with 19 bases between. The CDR3 region has the DNA TGTGCCAGCAGCCCCGTGGGGGCCCTGGTGGATGAGCAGTTCTTC. It is translated as CASSPVGALVDEQFF.

A word on this clone: Other DNA sequences from this sample encode an identical CDR3 as well. The chain uses TRBV30 and TRBJ2-7; D is uncertain. The germline V gene has CDR1 GTSNPN and CDR2 SVGIG (reference sequence). CDR3 size: 12 residues. V lost 0 bases and J lost 4, with 7 bases in between. CDR3 loop: CAWSVTGYEQYF. CDR3 DNA sequence: TGTGCCTGGAGTGTAACCGGGTACGAGCAGTACTTC.

The V call is TRBV9, the J call TRBJ2-1; maybe TRBD2 (6 bases). V lost 3 bases and J 8 bases, leaving 21 bases between the germline ends. The length of the CDR3 is 16 residues. The germline CDR1 and CDR2 sequences are SGDLS and YYNGEE. DNA for the CDR3: TGTGCCAGCAGCGCCCCCCGGGGAGGACCGGGAGATGAGCAGTTCTTC. Residues: CASSAPRGGPGDEQFF.

This clone has a single count. This sequence joins TRBV30 and TRBJ1-3; D unclear. Trimming stripped 5 bases from V and 5 bases from J, with 19 bases between. There are 15 residues in the CDR3. Germline lookup yields CDR1 GTSNPN and CDR2 SVGIG (reference sequence). In DNA, the CDR3 is TGTGCCTGGGCGGGCGGACCGCCCGTCCGAAACACCATATATTTT. Protein sequence: CAWAGGPPVRNTIYF.

This chain connects TRBV6-5 to TRBJ2-6; tentative D call: TRBD2 (5 bases). Germline V gene lookup returns CDR1 MNHEY and CDR2 SVGAGI. V gave up 6 bases and J gave up 2 bases, with 5 bases separating them. This CDR3 region has 13 residues. This CDR3 reads CASRRAGANVLTF. The CDR3 nucleotides are TGTGCCAGCAGGAGGGCTGGGGCCAACGTCCTGACTTTC.

V gene TRBV29-1 combines with J gene TRBJ1-1, with a possible D match to TRBD1 (5 bases). Trimming cost V 6 bases and J 4 bases, with 15 bases left between them. CDR3 length equals 13 residues. The germline V gene has CDR1 SQVTM and CDR2 ANQGSEA. The CDR3 coding sequence is TGCAGCGTACCGGGACTTACCCGCACTGAAGCTTTCTTT. Residues: CSVPGLTRTEAFF.

V and J are TRBV6-5 and TRBJ1-1; D not certain. Germline CDR1 MNHEY, CDR2 SVGAGI. The CDR3 is made up of 10 amino acids. The V end was cut by 4 bases, the J end by 8 bases, with 5 bases between. The CDR3, as DNA: TGTGCCAGCAGTTCTACCGAAGCTTTCTTT. Translation: CASSSTEAFF.

This rearrangement joins TRBV5-4 to TRBJ2-2; 9 bases line up with TRBD2. V shed 4 bases and J 0 bases; nucleotides not matched to a gene: 4. Looked up from germline, CDR1 is SGHNT and CDR2 is YYREEE (reference sequence). This CDR3 is built from 16 residues. The CDR3, as DNA: TGTGCCAGCAGCGGGTCTAGCGGGGCGAACACCGGGGAGCTGTTTTTT. This gives the protein CASSGSSGANTGELFF.